This T cell receptor beta chain derives from a study of T cells after yellow fever vaccination. Overall study results and limits: Among primary-vaccination clones, most reappeared after the booster, at just under 98% for CD4 and more than 75% for CD8.

TCRdb used MiXCR to reprocess the 5' RACE reads, holding one entry per CDR3 protein. The sample yields 250,000 to 300,000 distinct CDR3 sequences, approximately 13% seen once. On this clonotype itself: Its specificity is not known.

The germline V gene encodes CDR1 SGHDN and CDR2 FVKESK. V lost 2 bases and J lost 4, with 10 bases in between. The CDR3 is made up of 14 amino acids. This rearrangement joins TRBV14 to TRBJ2-3, with D possibly matching TRBD1 (6 bases). This TCR came from a man younger than 40 who received the YFV17D yellow fever vaccine. The material sequenced was CD4+ T cells sorted from PBMCs, taken 45 days after the yellow fever booster vaccination. The CDR3 nucleotides read TGTGCCAGCAGCCAACCGGACAGATCAGATACGCAGTATTTT. It yields the protein CASSQPDRSDTQYF.